The 21 T cell receptor beta chains presented below share a single source sample, sequenced in a study of T cell responses to AZD1222 COVID-19 vaccine. Clones were sequenced by immunoSEQ multiplex PCR, and TCRdb holds only the in-frame ones, with some missing. The repertoire holds some 100,000 clones, with around 88% as singletons. Source: peripheral blood, taken 28 days after the second AZD1222 dose. The receptor set was obtained from an adult who received the AZD1222 COVID-19 vaccine.

This clone was seen more than once but under ten times. The germline gene is not matched at one end of the junction; a read error may be the cause. The rearrangement links TRBV2 to TRBJ2-7, with D tentatively TRBD2 (6 bases). Germline V gives CDR1 SNHLY, CDR2 FYNNEI. The CDR3 has 15 residues. The CDR3 protein is CASSEGPGSGYEQYF. CDR3 coding DNA: TGTGCCAGCAGCGAAGGGCCAGGGAGCGGGTACGAGCAGTACTTC.

The V gene is TRBV5-5, the J gene TRBJ2-7; no firm D call. The CDR3 has 16 residues. V shed 0 bases and J shed 0 bases, with 13 bases lying between them. Germline assignment: CDR1 SGHKS and CDR2 YYEKEE (reference sequence). The CDR3: CASSLGSAGLSYEQYF. Written as DNA, the CDR3 is TGTGCCAGCAGCTTGGGGAGCGCCGGCCTCTCCTACGAGCAGTACTTC.

This sequence joins TRBV24-1 and TRBJ2-3; 7 bases match TRBD2. After removal of 4 bases from V and 4 bases from J, the junction contained 4 bases not matched to a gene. The CDR3 is made up of 14 amino acids. Germline lookup yields CDR1 KGHDR and CDR2 SFDVKD. The CDR3 coding sequence is TGTGCCACCAGTGAGGGGGGGAGATCAGATACGCAGTATTTT. This sequence encodes CATSEGGRSDTQYF.

The V call is TRBV6-2 or TRBV6-3, the J call TRBJ2-7, with TRBD2 as a possible D gene (5 bases). The germline V gene encodes CDR1 MNHEY and CDR2 SVGEGT. V was clipped by 3 bases and J by 4 bases, with 19 bases between them. The CDR3 is made up of 16 amino acids. The CDR3 bases are TGTGCCAGCAGTTATGAGGGAACCTCAGTACCGTACGAGCAGTACTTC. Its protein is CASSYEGTSVPYEQYF.

The chain combines TRBV7-2 with TRBJ2-3; 8 positions agree with TRBD1. The CDR3 has 15 residues. J gave up 4 bases and V 4 bases, and 7 bases lay outside the gene matches. CDR1 and CDR2 from the germline V gene are SGHTA and FQGNSA. CDR3 sequence (DNA): TGTGCCAGCAGCTCGACAGGGGCCAACGCAGATACGCAGTATTTT. Its translation is CASSSTGANADTQYF.

The rearrangement links TRBV9 to TRBJ2-7, with D unclear. Trimming stripped 0 bases from V and 3 bases from J, with 10 bases between. Germline CDR1 reads SGDLS; CDR2 reads YYNGEE. The CDR3 covers 14 residues. The CDR3 nucleotides read TGTGCCAGCAGCGTAGGGGTCAGTGACTACGAGCAGTACTTC. Its translation is CASSVGVSDYEQYF. Combining the CDR3 with reference TRBV9 and TRBJ2-7 gives the whole variable domain DSGVTQTPKHLITATGQRVTLRCSPRSGDLSVYWYQQSLDQGLQFLIQYYNGEERAKGNILERFSAQQFPDLHSELNLSSLELGDSALYFCASSVGVSDYEQYFGPGTRLTVT.

CDR3 sequence reads: CASSEYRGANEKLFF. The CDR3 region has the DNA TGTGCCAGCAGTGAATATAGGGGGGCTAATGAAAAACTGTTTTTT. The rearrangement joins TRBV25-1 to TRBJ1-4; D might be TRBD1 (6 bases). Deletions cut 0 bases from V and 3 bases from J, with 8 bases between. In germline, CDR1 is MGHDK, CDR2 SYGVNS. The CDR3 runs to 15 residues.

This chain links TRBV7-6 with TRBJ2-7; 13 bases fit TRBD2. The CDR3 length is 15 residues. The ends lost 6 bases at V and 2 bases at J; junction bases unmatched: 4. Germline loops: CDR1 SGHVS, CDR2 FNYEAQ. CDR3 region: CASSSGLAGAYEQYF. Here the CDR3 DNA reads TGTGCCAGCAGTTCCGGACTAGCGGGAGCCTACGAGCAGTACTTC.

V gene TRBV19 combines with J gene TRBJ2-2; D not resolved. The V end was cut by 4 bases, the J end by 4 bases, with 7 bases between. This CDR3 region has 13 residues. CDR1 LNHDA and CDR2 SQIVND come from the germline V gene (reference sequence). The CDR3 protein is CASSRRFTGELFF. The DNA of the CDR3 is TGTGCCAGTAGTAGGCGGTTCACCGGGGAGCTGTTTTTT.

This rearrangement joins TRBV12-3 or TRBV12-4 to TRBJ2-6; D is unresolved. The CDR3 is made up of 13 amino acids. Trimming removed 8 bases at V and 1 base at J, with 6 bases between. The CDR3 reads CASRNSGANVLTF. CDR3 sequence (DNA): TGTGCCAGCCGGAATTCTGGGGCCAACGTCCTGACTTTC.

This CDR3 reads CASSHRTAGGLTDTQYF. CDR3 nucleotide sequence: TGTGCCAGCAGCCACCGCACAGCGGGGGGGCTAACAGATACGCAGTATTTT. The chain joins TRBV5-4 to TRBJ2-3; TRBD2 aligns across 10 bases. The CDR3 covers 17 residues. V lost 4 bases, J lost 3 bases, and 11 bases stayed unmatched. From germline, CDR1 is SGHNT and CDR2 YYREEE (reference sequence). The variable domain in full, with the rest retrieved from reference TRBV5-4 and TRBJ2-3, is ETGVTQSPTHLIKTRGQQVTLRCSSQSGHNTVSWYQQALGQGPQFIFQYYREEENGRGNFPPRFSGLQFPNYSSELNVNALELDDSALYLCASSHRTAGGLTDTQYFGPGTRLTVL.

The CDR3 protein is CASSQGQGPLETQYF. CDR3 in DNA: TGTGCCAGCAGCCAGGGACAGGGCCCCTTGGAGACCCAGTACTTC. The gene calls are TRBV11-3 and TRBJ2-5, with TRBD1 matching over 9 bases. The CDR3 loop spans 15 amino acids. CDR1 is SGHNT, CDR2 YENEEA, per germline. V was clipped by 5 bases and J by 5 bases; unmatched bases: 9.

The chain couples TRBV5-1 to TRBJ1-2, with 8 bases fitting TRBD1. The CDR3 runs 19 residues. V lost 2 bases to trimming and J lost 1 base; unmatched junction nucleotides: 16. The germline V gene encodes CDR1 SGHRS and CDR2 YFSETQ. CDR3 protein: CASSLSPTTGQAYNYGYTF. In DNA form, the CDR3 reads TGCGCCAGCAGCTTAAGCCCCACCACGGGACAGGCGTATAACTATGGCTACACCTTC.

This rearrangement joins TRBV7-8 to TRBJ1-5; D ambiguous. The CDR3 covers 16 residues. Trimming removed 1 base at V and 3 bases at J, with 13 bases between. The germline V gene encodes CDR1 SGHVS and CDR2 FQNEAQ. The CDR3 bases are TGTGCCAGCAGCTTAGATAGCGGGGTCGTCAATCAGCCCCAGCATTTT. Protein sequence: CASSLDSGVVNQPQHF.

The chain links TRBV4-1 to TRBJ2-5; D ambiguous. The CDR3 contains 14 residues. Trimming cost V 1 base and J 5 bases, with 11 bases left between them. Germline V lookup: CDR1 MGHRA, CDR2 YSYEKL. The CDR3 spells CASSQAPTRETQYF. As DNA, the CDR3 is TGCGCCAGCAGCCAAGCCCCAACGCGGGAGACCCAGTACTTC.

This chain joins TRBV7-2 and TRBJ1-1, with D maybe TRBD1 (6 bases). V was shortened by 1 base and J by 4 bases, with 16 bases between the two germline ends. This CDR3 comprises 16 residues. Looked up from germline, CDR1 is SGHTA and CDR2 is FQGNSA. CDR3 DNA: TGTGCCAGCAGCTTAGTGTGGGGGGGGGACATCACTGAAGCTTTCTTT. Its translation is CASSLVWGGDITEAFF.

The chain links TRBV28 to TRBJ2-7, with a possible D match to TRBD1 (6 bases). CDR1 MDHEN and CDR2 SYDVKM come from the germline V gene. V was shortened by 2 bases and J by 3 bases, with 11 bases between the two germline ends. This CDR3 spans 14 amino acids. This CDR3 is CASSLPQGIYEQYF. For the CDR3, the DNA is TGTGCCAGCAGTTTACCCCAGGGGATCTACGAGCAGTACTTC.

The V and J genes are TRBV9 and TRBJ2-7; a possible D gene is TRBD1 (6 bases). Trimming stripped 3 bases from V and 1 base from J, with 11 bases between. The CDR3 has 14 amino acids. Germline CDR1 and CDR2: SGDLS and YYNGEE. CDR3: CASSGGRGSYEQYF. The CDR3 coding sequence is TGTGCCAGCAGCGGCGGCAGGGGATCCTACGAGCAGTACTTC.

The chain couples TRBV7-2 to TRBJ1-4; maybe TRBD1 (5 bases). Germline CDR1 is SGHTA and CDR2 is FQGNSA. V was pared by 4 bases and J by 4 bases, with 13 bases between. CDR3 length: 15 amino acids. This CDR3 is CASSYTGPVNEKLFF. The CDR3 nucleotides read TGTGCCAGCAGCTATACAGGCCCAGTTAATGAAAAACTGTTTTTT.

About this clone: This same CDR3 is encoded by further DNA sequences in the sample. This chain joins TRBV18 and TRBJ1-1; D unclear. This CDR3 region has 13 residues. Germline V gene data show CDR1 as KGHSH and CDR2 as LQKENI. The germline V and J ends were trimmed by 3 bases and 1 base, with 6 bases remaining between them. The CDR3 nucleotides read TGTGCCAGCTCACCGGGTCAGAACACTGAAGCTTTCTTT. Its translation is CASSPGQNTEAFF.

V is TRBV5-1 and J is TRBJ1-1, with a weak D call TRBD1 (6 bases). V lost 0 bases and J 0 bases, leaving 9 bases between the germline ends. Per the germline V gene, CDR1 is SGHRS and CDR2 is YFSETQ. The CDR3 covers 15 residues. The CDR3 region has the DNA TGCGCCAGCAGCTTGGATCAGGGGATGAACACTGAAGCTTTCTTT. It translates to CASSLDQGMNTEAFF.